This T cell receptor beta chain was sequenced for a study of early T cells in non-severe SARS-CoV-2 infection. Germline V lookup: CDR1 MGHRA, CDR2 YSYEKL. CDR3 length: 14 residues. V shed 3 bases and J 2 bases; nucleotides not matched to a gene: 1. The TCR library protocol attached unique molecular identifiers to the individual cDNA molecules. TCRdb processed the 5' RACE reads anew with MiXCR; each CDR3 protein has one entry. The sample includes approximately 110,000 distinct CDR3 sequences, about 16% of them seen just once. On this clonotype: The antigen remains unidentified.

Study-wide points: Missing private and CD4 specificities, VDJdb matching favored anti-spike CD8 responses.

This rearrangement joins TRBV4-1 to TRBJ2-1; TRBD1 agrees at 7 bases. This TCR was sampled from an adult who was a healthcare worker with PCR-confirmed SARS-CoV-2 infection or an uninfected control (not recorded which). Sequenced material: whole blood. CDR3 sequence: CASSHDRAYNEQFF. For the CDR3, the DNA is TGCGCCAGCAGCCACGACAGGGCCTACAATGAGCAGTTCTTC.